These T cell receptor beta chains were read from a single sample in a study of graft-versus-host responses after intestinal transplantation. The method was immunoSEQ multiplex PCR; TCRdb's version includes in-frame clones alone and lacks a portion of them. The table records approximately 12,000 clones, roughly 33% of them present only once. This specimen was alloreactive CD8+ T cells from a mixed lymphocyte reaction culture, taken before intestinal transplant. Source of these receptors: a human patient who received an intestinal transplant. Each CDR3 is given with its conserved first and last residue. The D gene is left open where the match is weak. The listing skips clone size in some rows; elsewhere it reads once, few, many or a size class.

V gene: TRBV5-4; J gene: TRBJ1-1; D gene: -; CDR3 length: 13; clone size: -; CDR3 DNA: TGTGCCAGCAGCCTTGGGGGGGGGACTGAAGCTTTCTTT; CDR3 protein: CASSLGGGTEAFF
V gene: TRBV15; J gene: TRBJ2-7; D gene: -; CDR3 length: 16; clone size: -; CDR3 DNA: TGTGCCACCAGCAGAGGGACCGGGACGGACTCCTACGAGCAGTACTTC; CDR3 protein: CATSRGTGTDSYEQYF
V gene: TRBV7-9; J gene: TRBJ2-1; D gene: -; CDR3 length: 17; clone size: -; CDR3 DNA: TGTGCCAGCAGCCGCTCATGGACAGCCAGCTCCTACAATGAGCAGTTCTTC; CDR3 protein: CASSRSWTASSYNEQFF
V gene: TRBV7-9; J gene: TRBJ1-4; D gene: TRBD1; CDR3 length: 16; clone size: -; CDR3 DNA: TGTGCCAGCAGCCCCCCCCGACAGGGGGCGAGAGAAAAACTGTTTTTT; CDR3 protein: CASSPPRQGAREKLFF
V gene: TRBV6-1; J gene: TRBJ2-3; D gene: -; CDR3 length: 14; clone size: few; CDR3 DNA: TGTGCCAGCAGCAAAACCTCCTACACAGATACGCAGTATTTT; CDR3 protein: CASSKTSYTDTQYF
V gene: TRBV6-5; J gene: TRBJ2-7; D gene: -; CDR3 length: 14; clone size: few; CDR3 DNA: TGTGCCAGCAGTTATGCGGGGCCCTCCTACGAGCAGTACTTC; CDR3 protein: CASSYAGPSYEQYF
V gene: TRBV6-1; J gene: TRBJ2-7; D gene: -; CDR3 length: 13; clone size: few; CDR3 DNA: TGTGCCAGCAGTCTAGGTTGGGCGAACGAGCAGTACTTC; CDR3 protein: CASSLGWANEQYF
V gene: TRBV6-6; J gene: TRBJ1-2; D gene: -; CDR3 length: 14; clone size: -; CDR3 DNA: TGTGCCAGCAGTTACGGGGTAGGGTACTATGGCTACACCTTC; CDR3 protein: CASSYGVGYYGYTF
V gene: TRBV25-1; J gene: TRBJ1-5; D gene: -; CDR3 length: 14; clone size: -; CDR3 DNA: TGTGCCAGCAGTCTGACCGGAAGCAATCAGCCCCAGCATTTT; CDR3 protein: CASSLTGSNQPQHF
V gene: TRBV2; J gene: TRBJ1-1; D gene: -; CDR3 length: 17; clone size: few; CDR3 DNA: TGTGCCAGCAGTGATACCTCGGGTGGGGTCATTAACACTGAAGCTTTCTTT; CDR3 protein: CASSDTSGGVINTEAFF
V gene: TRBV29-1; J gene: TRBJ2-1; D gene: TRBD2; CDR3 length: 16; clone size: medium-sized; CDR3 DNA: TGCAGCGTTGAAGATACCAGCGGGAGTACCTACAATGAGCAGTTCTTC; CDR3 protein: CSVEDTSGSTYNEQFF
V gene: TRBV4-1; J gene: TRBJ2-7; D gene: -; CDR3 length: 13; clone size: medium-sized; CDR3 DNA: TGCGCCAGCAGCCGAATAGACGGGGGCGAGCAGTACTTC; CDR3 protein: CASSRIDGGEQYF
V gene: TRBV2; J gene: TRBJ2-7; D gene: TRBD2; CDR3 length: 18; clone size: medium-sized; CDR3 DNA: TGTGCCAGCAACCGAGGAGGGCTAGCGGGAGGAAGCGAAGGGGTGCAGTACTTC; CDR3 protein: CASNRGGLAGGSEGVQYF
V gene: TRBV5-1; J gene: TRBJ1-2; D gene: TRBD1; CDR3 length: 16; clone size: -; CDR3 DNA: TGCGCCAGCAGCCACGCGACAGGGGGCCCTGTCTATGGCTACACCTTC; CDR3 protein: CASSHATGGPVYGYTF
V gene: TRBV7-4; J gene: TRBJ1-1; D gene: -; CDR3 length: 15; clone size: -; CDR3 DNA: TGTGCCAGCAACCCCCGAGGCCGGGGTCACGCTGAAGCTTTCTTT; CDR3 protein: CASNPRGRGHAEAFF
V gene: TRBV4-2; J gene: TRBJ1-2; D gene: TRBD1; CDR3 length: 14; clone size: few; CDR3 DNA: TGTGCCAGCAGCCACGGGACAGGAGGCTATGGCTACACCTTC; CDR3 protein: CASSHGTGGYGYTF
V gene: TRBV4-1; J gene: TRBJ2-7; D gene: TRBD2; CDR3 length: 14; clone size: few; CDR3 DNA: TGCGCCAGCAGCCATACTAGCGGGGACTACGAGCAGTACTTC; CDR3 protein: CASSHTSGDYEQYF
V gene: TRBV7-6; J gene: TRBJ2-3; D gene: TRBD2; CDR3 length: 19; clone size: -; CDR3 DNA: TGTGCCAGCAGCCTTAGTCTGGGCAGACTAGCGGGTGCAGTAGATACGCAGTATTTT; CDR3 protein: CASSLSLGRLAGAVDTQYF
V gene: TRBV18; J gene: TRBJ1-1; D gene: -; CDR3 length: 17; clone size: few; CDR3 DNA: TGTGCCAGCTCTACTCGAGGGGGAACAGTGGGTCACACTGAAGCTTTCTTT; CDR3 protein: CASSTRGGTVGHTEAFF
V gene: TRBV5-1; J gene: TRBJ1-5; D gene: -; CDR3 length: 14; clone size: -; CDR3 DNA: TGCGCCAGCAGCTCAGACCGGCGCAATCAGCCCCAGCATTTT; CDR3 protein: CASSSDRRNQPQHF
V gene: TRBV6-5; J gene: TRBJ1-3; D gene: -; CDR3 length: 15; clone size: once; CDR3 DNA: TGTGCCAGCAGTTACTCAGCAGGGGATGGAAACACCATATATTTT; CDR3 protein: CASSYSAGDGNTIYF